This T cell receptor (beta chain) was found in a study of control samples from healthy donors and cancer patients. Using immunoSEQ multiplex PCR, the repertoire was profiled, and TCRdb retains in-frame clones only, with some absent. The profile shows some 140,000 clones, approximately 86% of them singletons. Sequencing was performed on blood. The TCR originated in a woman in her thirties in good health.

The CDR3 DNA follows: TGTGCCAGCAGCTCCACCGGGGCGGGTACCGGGGAGCTGTTTTTT. Translating it yields CASSSTGAGTGELFF. The chain joins TRBV7-2 to TRBJ2-2, with D perhaps matching TRBD1 or TRBD2 (5 bases each). The CDR3 contains 15 residues. Germline CDR1 SGHTA, CDR2 FQGNSA. V lost 4 bases, J lost 5 bases, and 14 bases lay in between.